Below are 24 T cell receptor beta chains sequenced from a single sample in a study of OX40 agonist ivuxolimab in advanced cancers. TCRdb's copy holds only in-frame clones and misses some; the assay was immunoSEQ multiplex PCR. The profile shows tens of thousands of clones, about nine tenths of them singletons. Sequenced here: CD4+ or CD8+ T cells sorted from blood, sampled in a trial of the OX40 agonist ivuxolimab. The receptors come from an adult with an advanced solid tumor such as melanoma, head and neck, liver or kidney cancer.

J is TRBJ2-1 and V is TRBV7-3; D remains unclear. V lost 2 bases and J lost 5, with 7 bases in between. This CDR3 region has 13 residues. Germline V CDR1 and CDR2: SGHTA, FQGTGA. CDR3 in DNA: TGTGCCAGCAGCTTAGGGCGGAACAATGAGCAGTTCTTC. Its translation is CASSLGRNNEQFF. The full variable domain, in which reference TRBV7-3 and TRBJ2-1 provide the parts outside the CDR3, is GAGVSQTPSNKVTEKGKYVELRCDPISGHTALYWYRQSLGQGPEFLIYFQGTGAADDSGLPNDRFFAVRPEGSVSTLKIQRTERGDSAVYLCASSLGRNNEQFFGPGTRLTVL.

The CDR3 DNA sequence: TGTGCCATCAGTGGCGGCAGGGAAAACTATGGCTACACCTTC. Amino acid sequence: CAISGGRENYGYTF. The chain couples TRBV10-3 to TRBJ1-2; possible D gene TRBD1, 5 bases. The length of the CDR3 is 14 residues. Germline V gives CDR1 ENHRY, CDR2 SYGVKD. V was clipped by 4 bases and J by 2 bases, with 11 bases between them.

The CDR3 DNA follows: TGTGCCAGCAGCCAATGGACTAGCGGGGGTAAAGAGACCCAGTACTTC. Protein product: CASSQWTSGGKETQYF. This chain uses TRBV7-6 with TRBJ2-5; 13 bases map to TRBD2. The CDR3 sequence is 16 residues long. From germline, CDR1 is SGHVS and CDR2 FNYEAQ. V lost 5 bases and J lost 3; bases outside the gene matches: 6. Full variable domain (missing parts from reference TRBV7-6 and TRBJ2-5): GAGVSQSPRYKVTKRGQDVALRCDPISGHVSLYWYRQALGQGPEFLTYFNYEAQQDKSGLPNDRFSAERPEGSISTLTIQRTEQRDSAMYRCASSQWTSGGKETQYFGPGTRLLVL.

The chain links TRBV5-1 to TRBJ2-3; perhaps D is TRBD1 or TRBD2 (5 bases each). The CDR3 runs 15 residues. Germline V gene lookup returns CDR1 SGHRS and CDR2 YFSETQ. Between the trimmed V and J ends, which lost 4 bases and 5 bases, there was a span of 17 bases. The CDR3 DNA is TGCGCCAGCAGCCGTACCGAGGGTAGGGGAGATACGCAGTATTTT. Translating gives CASSRTEGRGDTQYF.

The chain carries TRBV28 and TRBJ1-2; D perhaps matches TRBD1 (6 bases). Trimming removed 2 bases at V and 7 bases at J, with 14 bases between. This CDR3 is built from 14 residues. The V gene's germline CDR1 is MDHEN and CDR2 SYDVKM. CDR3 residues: CASSLTAGAGGYTF. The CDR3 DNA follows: TGTGCCAGCAGTTTAACGGCAGGGGCAGGTGGCTACACCTTC.

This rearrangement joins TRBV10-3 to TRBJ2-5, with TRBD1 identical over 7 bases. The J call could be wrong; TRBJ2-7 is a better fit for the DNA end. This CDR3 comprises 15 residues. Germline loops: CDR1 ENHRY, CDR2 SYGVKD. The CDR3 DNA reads TGTGCCATCAGTGGGGCACCGGGACAGAACTACGAGCAGTACTTC. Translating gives CAISGAPGQNYEQYF.

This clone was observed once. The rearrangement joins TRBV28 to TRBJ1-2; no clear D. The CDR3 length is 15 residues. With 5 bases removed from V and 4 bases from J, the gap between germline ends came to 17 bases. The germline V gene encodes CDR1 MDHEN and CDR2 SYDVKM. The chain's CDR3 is CASSTRAPGAYGYTF. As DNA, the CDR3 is TGTGCCAGCAGTACCCGGGCTCCGGGTGCCTATGGCTACACCTTC.

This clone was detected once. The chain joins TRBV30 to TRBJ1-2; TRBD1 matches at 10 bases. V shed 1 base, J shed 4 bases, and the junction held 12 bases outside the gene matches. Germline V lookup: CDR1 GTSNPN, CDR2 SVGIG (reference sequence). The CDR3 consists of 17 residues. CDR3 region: CAWSAPDRGSLIYGYTF. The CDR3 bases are TGTGCCTGGAGTGCCCCGGACAGGGGGTCTTTAATCTATGGCTACACCTTC.

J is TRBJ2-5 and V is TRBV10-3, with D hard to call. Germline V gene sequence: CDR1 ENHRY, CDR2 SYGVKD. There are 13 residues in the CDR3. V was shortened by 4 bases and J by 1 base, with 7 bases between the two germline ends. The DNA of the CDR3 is TGTGCCATCAGTGGGGCTTTCCAAGAGACCCAGTACTTC. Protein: CAISGAFQETQYF.

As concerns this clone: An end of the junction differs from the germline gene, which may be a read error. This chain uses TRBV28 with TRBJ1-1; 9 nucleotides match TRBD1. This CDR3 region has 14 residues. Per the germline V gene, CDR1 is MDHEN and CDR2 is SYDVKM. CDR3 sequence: CASTLQGAWTEAFF. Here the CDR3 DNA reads TGTGCCAGCACTTTACAGGGGGCATGGACTGAAGCTTTCTTT.

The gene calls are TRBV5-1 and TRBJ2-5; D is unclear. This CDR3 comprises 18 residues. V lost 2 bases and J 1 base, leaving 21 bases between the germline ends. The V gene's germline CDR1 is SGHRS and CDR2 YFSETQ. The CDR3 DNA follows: TGCGCCAGCAGCTTAGGCCAGTCCAATTTACGTACCCAAGAGACCCAGTACTTC. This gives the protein CASSLGQSNLRTQETQYF.

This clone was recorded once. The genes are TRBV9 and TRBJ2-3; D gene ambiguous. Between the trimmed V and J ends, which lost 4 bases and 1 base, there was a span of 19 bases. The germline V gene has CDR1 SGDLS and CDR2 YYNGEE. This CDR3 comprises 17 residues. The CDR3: CASSPVKPVQRTDTQYF. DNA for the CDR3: TGTGCCAGCAGCCCCGTTAAGCCAGTTCAACGCACAGATACGCAGTATTTT.

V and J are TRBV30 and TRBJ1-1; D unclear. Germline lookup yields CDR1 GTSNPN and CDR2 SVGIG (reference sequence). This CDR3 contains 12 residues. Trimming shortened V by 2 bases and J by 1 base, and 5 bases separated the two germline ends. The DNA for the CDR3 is TGTGCCTGGAGTCCCAGGAACACTGAAGCTTTCTTT. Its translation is CAWSPRNTEAFF.

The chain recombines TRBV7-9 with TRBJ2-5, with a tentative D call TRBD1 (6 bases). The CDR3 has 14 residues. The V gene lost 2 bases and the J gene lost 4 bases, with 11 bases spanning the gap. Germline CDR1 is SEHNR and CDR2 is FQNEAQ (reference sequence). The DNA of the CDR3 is TGTGCCAGCAGCTTATGGGGGCCCGGAGAGACCCAGTACTTC. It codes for CASSLWGPGETQYF. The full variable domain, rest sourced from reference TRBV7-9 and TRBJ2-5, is DTGVSQNPRHKITKRGQNVTFRCDPISEHNRLYWYRQTLGQGPEFLTYFQNEAQLEKSRLLSDRFSAERPKGSFSTLEIQRTEQGDSAMYLCASSLWGPGETQYFGPGTRLLVL.

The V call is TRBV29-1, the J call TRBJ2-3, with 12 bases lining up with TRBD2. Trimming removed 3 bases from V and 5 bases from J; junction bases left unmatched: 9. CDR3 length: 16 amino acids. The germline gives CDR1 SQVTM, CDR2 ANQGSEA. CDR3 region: CSVDGLAGGPGDTQYF. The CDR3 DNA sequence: TGCAGCGTTGACGGGCTAGCGGGGGGGCCGGGAGATACGCAGTATTTT.

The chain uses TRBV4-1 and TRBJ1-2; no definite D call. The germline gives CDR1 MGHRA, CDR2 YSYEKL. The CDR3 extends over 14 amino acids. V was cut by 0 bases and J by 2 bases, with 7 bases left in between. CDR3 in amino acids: CASSQDVLNYGYTF. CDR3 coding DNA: TGCGCCAGCAGCCAAGACGTGTTGAACTATGGCTACACCTTC.

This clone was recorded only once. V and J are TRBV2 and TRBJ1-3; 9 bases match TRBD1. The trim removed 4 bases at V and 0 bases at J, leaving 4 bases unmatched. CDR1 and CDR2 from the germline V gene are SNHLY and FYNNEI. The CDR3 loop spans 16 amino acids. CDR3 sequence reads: CASSVRDRDSGNTIYF. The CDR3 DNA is TGTGCCAGCAGTGTCAGGGACAGGGACTCTGGAAACACCATATATTTT. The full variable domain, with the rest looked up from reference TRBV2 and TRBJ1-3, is EPEVTQTPSHQVTQMGQEVILRCVPISNHLYFYWYRQILGQKVEFLVSFYNNEISEKSEIFDDQFSVERPDGSNFTLKIRSTKLEDSAMYFCASSVRDRDSGNTIYFGEGSWLTVV.

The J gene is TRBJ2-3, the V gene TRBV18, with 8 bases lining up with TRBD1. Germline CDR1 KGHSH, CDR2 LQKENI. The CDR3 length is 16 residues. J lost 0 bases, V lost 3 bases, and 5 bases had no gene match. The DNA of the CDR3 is TGTGCCAGCTCACCCGGGACAGGAGCTAGCACAGATACGCAGTATTTT. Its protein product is CASSPGTGASTDTQYF.

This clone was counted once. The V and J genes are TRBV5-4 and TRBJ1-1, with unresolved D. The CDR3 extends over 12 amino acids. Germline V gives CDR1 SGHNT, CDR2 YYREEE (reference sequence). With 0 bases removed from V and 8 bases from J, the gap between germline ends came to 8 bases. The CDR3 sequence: CASSLVGKEAFF. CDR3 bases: TGTGCCAGCAGCTTGGTTGGGAAAGAAGCTTTCTTT. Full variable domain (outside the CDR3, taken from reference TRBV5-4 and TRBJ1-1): ETGVTQSPTHLIKTRGQQVTLRCSSQSGHNTVSWYQQALGQGPQFIFQYYREEENGRGNFPPRFSGLQFPNYSSELNVNALELDDSALYLCASSLVGKEAFFGQGTRLTVV.

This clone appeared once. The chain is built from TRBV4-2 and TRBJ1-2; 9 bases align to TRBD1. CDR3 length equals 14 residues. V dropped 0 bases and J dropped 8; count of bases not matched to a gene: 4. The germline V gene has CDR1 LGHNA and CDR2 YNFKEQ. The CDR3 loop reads CASSQDGGTGGYTF. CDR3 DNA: TGTGCCAGCAGCCAAGATGGAGGGACAGGGGGCTACACCTTC.

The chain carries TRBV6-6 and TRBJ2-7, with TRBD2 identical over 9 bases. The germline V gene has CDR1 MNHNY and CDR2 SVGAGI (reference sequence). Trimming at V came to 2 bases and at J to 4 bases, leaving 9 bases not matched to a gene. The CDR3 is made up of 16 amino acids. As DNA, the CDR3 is TGTGCCAGCAGTTACCCGCCAGGGACTAGCTCTTACGAGCAGTACTTC. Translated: CASSYPPGTSSYEQYF.

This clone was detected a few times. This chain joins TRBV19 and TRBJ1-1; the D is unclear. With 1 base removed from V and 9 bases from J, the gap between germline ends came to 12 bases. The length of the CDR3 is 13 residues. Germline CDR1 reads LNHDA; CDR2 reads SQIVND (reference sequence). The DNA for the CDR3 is TGTGCCAGTAGTATAGTGGCCGGGCGGCAAGCTTTCTTT. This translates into CASSIVAGRQAFF. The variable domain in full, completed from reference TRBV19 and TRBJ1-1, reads DGGITQSPKYLFRKEGQNVTLSCEQNLNHDAMYWYRQDPGQGLRLIYYSQIVNDFQKGDIAEGYSVSREKKESFPLTVTSAQKNPTAFYLCASSIVAGRQAFFGQGTRLTVV.

The DNA for the CDR3 is TGTGCCAGCTCATCGGGACAGGGGTCCTACGAGCAGTACTTC. Translated: CASSSGQGSYEQYF. The chain carries TRBV18 and TRBJ2-7; 10 nucleotides match TRBD1. The ends lost 5 bases at V and 1 base at J; junction bases unmatched: 2. This CDR3 contains 14 residues. CDR1 is KGHSH, CDR2 LQKENI, per germline.

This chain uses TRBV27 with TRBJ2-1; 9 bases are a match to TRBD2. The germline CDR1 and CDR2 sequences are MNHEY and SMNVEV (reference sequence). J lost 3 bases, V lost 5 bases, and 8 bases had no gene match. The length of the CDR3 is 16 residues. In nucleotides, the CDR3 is TGTGCCAGCAGTCCAATAGCGGGAGCGGACTACAATGAGCAGTTCTTC. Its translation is CASSPIAGADYNEQFF.